This T cell receptor (beta chain) was sequenced during a study of blood T cell repertoires in COVID-19. Whole-study context: PBMCs, B-cell-depleted T cells, or T cells provided the cDNA or gDNA that made up the material.

Enrollment of patients from Seattle took place during active infection, with longitudinal follow-up. Source study methods: Estimation of nucleated cell counts was performed using reference gene primer amplification. Measured with immunoSEQ multiplex PCR; TCRdb has only the in-frame clones, and not every one. That table supplies the V and J calls and clone size; D and trimming were determined from the DNA. The repertoire holds some 64,000 clones, with just under 75% as singletons. The TCR originated in a woman between 65 and 79 years old with COVID-19, enrolled during active disease. The material sequenced was peripheral blood.

CDR3 region: CASSGSFTGELFF. The CDR3 DNA follows: TGTGCCAGCAGCGGGAGTTTCACCGGGGAGCTGTTTTTT. The genes are TRBV6-2 or TRBV6-3 and TRBJ2-2, with a weak D call TRBD2 (6 bases). CDR3 length: 13 amino acids. V dropped 6 bases and J dropped 4 bases, with 9 bases sitting between them. Germline CDR1 MNHEY, CDR2 SVGEGT.